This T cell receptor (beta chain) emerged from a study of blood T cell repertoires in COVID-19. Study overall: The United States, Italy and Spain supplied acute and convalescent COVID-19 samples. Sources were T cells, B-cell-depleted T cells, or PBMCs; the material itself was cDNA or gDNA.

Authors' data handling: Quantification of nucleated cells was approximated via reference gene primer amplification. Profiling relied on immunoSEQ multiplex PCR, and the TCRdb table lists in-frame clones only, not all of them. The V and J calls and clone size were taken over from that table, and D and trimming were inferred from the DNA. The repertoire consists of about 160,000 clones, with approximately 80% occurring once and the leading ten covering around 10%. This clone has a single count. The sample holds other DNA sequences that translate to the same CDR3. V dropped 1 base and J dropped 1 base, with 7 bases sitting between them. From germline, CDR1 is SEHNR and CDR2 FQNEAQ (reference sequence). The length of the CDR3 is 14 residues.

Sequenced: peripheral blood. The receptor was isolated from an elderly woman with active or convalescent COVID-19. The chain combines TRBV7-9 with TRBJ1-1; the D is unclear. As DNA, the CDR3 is TGTGCCAGCAGCTTAGAGGGAGGGAACACTGAAGCTTTCTTT. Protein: CASSLEGGNTEAFF.